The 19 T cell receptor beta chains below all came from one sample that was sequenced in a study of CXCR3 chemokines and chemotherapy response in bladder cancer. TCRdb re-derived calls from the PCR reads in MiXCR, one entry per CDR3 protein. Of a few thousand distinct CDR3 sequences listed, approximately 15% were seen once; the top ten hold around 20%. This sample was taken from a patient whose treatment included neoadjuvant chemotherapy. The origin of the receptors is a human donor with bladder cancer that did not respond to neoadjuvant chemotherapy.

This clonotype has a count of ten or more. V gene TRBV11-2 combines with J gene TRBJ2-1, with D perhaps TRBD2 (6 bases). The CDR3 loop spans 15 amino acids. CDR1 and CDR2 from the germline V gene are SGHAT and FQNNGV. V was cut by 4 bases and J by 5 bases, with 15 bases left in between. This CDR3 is CASSSERAGNNEQFF. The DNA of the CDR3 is TGTGCCAGCAGCTCTGAAAGGGCGGGAAACAATGAGCAGTTCTTC.

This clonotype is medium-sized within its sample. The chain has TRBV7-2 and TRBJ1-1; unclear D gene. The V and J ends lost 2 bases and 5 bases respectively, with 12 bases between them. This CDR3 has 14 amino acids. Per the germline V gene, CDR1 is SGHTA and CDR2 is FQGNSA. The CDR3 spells CASSLRGFGTEAFF. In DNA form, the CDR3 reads TGTGCCAGCAGCTTACGAGGGTTTGGGACTGAAGCTTTCTTT.

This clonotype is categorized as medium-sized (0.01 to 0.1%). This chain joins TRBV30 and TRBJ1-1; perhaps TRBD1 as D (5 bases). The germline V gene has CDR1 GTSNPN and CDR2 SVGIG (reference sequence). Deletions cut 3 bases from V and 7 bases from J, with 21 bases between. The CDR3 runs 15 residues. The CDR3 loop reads CAWSGTRVGPGEAFF. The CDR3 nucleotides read TGTGCCTGGAGCGGGACGCGGGTAGGACCTGGTGAAGCTTTCTTT.

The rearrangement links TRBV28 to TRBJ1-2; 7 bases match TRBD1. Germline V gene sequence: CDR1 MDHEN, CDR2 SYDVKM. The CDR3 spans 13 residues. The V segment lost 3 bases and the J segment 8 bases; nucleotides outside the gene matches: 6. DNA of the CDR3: TGTGCCAGCAGTTTTGAGGGGGCGAGGGGCTACACCTTC. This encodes CASSFEGARGYTF.

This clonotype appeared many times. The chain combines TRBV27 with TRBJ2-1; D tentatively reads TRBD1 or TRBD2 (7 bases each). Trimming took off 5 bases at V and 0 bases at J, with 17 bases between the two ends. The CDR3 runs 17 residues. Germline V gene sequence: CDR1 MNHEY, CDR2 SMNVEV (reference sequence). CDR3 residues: CASSPGGGGSSYNEQFF. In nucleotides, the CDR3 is TGTGCCAGCAGTCCAGGGGGGGGGGGAAGCTCCTACAATGAGCAGTTCTTC.

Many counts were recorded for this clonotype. CDR3 sequence: CASSYYPPGGGTYNEQFF. CDR3 coding DNA: TGTGCCAGCAGTTACTATCCTCCGGGAGGGGGAACCTACAATGAGCAGTTCTTC. This rearrangement joins TRBV6-5 to TRBJ2-1, with 8 positions matching TRBD2. This CDR3 has 18 amino acids. With V trimmed by 1 base and J by 2 bases, 10 bases remained unmatched. From germline, CDR1 is MNHEY and CDR2 SVGAGI.

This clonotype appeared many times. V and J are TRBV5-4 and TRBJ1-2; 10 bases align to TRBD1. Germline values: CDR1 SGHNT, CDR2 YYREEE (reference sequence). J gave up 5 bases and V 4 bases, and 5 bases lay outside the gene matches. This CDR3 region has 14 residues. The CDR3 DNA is TGTGCCAGCAGCCCGACAGGGGGCAATTATGGCTACACCTTC. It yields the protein CASSPTGGNYGYTF.

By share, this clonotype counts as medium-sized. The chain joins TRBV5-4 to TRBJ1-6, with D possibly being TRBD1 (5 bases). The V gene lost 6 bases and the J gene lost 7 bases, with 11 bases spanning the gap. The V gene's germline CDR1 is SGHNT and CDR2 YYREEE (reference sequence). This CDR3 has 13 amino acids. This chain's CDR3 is CASTRDGNSPLHF. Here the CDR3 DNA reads TGTGCCAGCACCCGGGACGGGAATTCACCCCTCCACTTT.

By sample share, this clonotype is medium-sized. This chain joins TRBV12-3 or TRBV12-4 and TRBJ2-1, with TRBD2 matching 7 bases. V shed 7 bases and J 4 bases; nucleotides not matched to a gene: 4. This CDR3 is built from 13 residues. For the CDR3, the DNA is TGTGCCAGCACCCCAGCGGGGTACAATGAGCAGTTCTTC. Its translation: CASTPAGYNEQFF.

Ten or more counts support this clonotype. Here the CDR3 DNA reads TGTGCCAGCAGTGATCTGGGGTACACTGAAGCTTTCTTT. Translated: CASSDLGYTEAFF. The chain joins TRBV2 to TRBJ1-1; the D is unclear. The CDR3 runs to 13 residues. From germline, CDR1 is SNHLY and CDR2 FYNNEI. The V and J ends lost 3 bases and 3 bases respectively, with 8 bases between them.

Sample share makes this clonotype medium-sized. The CDR3 region has the DNA TGTGCCAGCAGTTTAGGGCGGGGGGATGGGAACATTCAGTACTTC. Encoded protein: CASSLGRGDGNIQYF. J is TRBJ2-4 and V is TRBV27, with 8 positions matching TRBD2. The V and J ends lost 2 bases and 7 bases, in that order; junction bases with no gene match: 7. This CDR3 contains 15 residues. Per the germline V gene, CDR1 is MNHEY and CDR2 is SMNVEV (reference sequence).

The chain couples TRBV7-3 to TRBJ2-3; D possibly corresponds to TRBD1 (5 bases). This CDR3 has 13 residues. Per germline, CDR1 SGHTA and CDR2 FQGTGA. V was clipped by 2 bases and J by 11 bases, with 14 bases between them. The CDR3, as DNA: TGTGCCAGCAGCTTAGATGGAAAAAGGGGGCAGTATTTT. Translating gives CASSLDGKRGQYF.

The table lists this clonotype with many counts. The CDR3 bases are TGTGCCAGCAGCTTGGCCGGTATTAGCGGGGGGCCAGGGACAGATACGCAGTATTTT. Its translation is CASSLAGISGGPGTDTQYF. The chain uses TRBV5-4 and TRBJ2-3; 10 bases map to TRBD2. The CDR3 totals 19 residues. Germline values: CDR1 SGHNT, CDR2 YYREEE (reference sequence). J was trimmed by 3 bases and V by 0 bases; bases with no gene match: 13. Looking up the rest from reference TRBV5-4 and TRBJ2-3 gives the full variable domain: ETGVTQSPTHLIKTRGQQVTLRCSSQSGHNTVSWYQQALGQGPQFIFQYYREEENGRGNFPPRFSGLQFPNYSSELNVNALELDDSALYLCASSLAGISGGPGTDTQYFGPGTRLTVL.

For the CDR3, the DNA is TGTGCCAGCAGCCAATACGGGACAGTTAACTATGGCTACACCTTC. The encoded protein is CASSQYGTVNYGYTF. This rearrangement joins TRBV16 to TRBJ1-2; 7 nucleotides align to TRBD1. The CDR3 sequence is 15 residues long. Trimming at V came to 1 base and at J to 1 base, leaving 3 bases not matched to a gene. CDR1 is KGHSY, CDR2 FQNENV, per germline.

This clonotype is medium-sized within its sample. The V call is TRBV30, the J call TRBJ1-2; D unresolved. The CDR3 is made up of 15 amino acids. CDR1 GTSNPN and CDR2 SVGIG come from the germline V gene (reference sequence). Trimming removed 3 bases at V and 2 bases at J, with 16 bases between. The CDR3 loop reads CAWSPPGSVNYGYTF. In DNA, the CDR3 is TGTGCCTGGAGCCCGCCCGGATCCGTAAACTATGGCTACACCTTC.

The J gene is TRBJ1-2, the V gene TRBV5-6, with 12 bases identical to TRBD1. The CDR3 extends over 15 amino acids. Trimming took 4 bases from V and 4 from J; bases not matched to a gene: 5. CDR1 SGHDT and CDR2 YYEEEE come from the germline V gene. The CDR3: CASSQGQGAVYGYTF. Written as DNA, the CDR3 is TGTGCCAGCAGCCAGGGACAGGGGGCGGTCTATGGCTACACCTTC.

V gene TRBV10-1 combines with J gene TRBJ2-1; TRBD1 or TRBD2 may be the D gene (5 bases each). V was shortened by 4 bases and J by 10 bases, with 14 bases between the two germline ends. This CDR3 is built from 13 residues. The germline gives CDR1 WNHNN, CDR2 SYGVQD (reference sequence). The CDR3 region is CASSAAEWDEQFF. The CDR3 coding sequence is TGCGCCAGCAGTGCGGCAGAATGGGACGAGCAGTTCTTC.

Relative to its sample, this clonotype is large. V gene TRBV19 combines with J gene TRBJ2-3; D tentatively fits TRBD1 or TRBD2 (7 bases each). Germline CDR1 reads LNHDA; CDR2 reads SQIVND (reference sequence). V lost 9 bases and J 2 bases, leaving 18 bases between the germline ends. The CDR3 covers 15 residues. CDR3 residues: CASKSGTVFTDTQYF. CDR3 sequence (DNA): TGTGCCAGCAAGAGCGGGACAGTCTTCACAGATACGCAGTATTTT.

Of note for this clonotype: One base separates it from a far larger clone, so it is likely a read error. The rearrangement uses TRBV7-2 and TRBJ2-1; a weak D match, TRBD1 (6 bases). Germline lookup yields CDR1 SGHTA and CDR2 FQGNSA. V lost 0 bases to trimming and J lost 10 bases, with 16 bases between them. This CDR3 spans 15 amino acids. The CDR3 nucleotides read TGTGCCAGCAGCTTAGCGGGGTTACAGGGCTACGAGCAGTTCTTC. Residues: CASSLAGLQGYEQFF.